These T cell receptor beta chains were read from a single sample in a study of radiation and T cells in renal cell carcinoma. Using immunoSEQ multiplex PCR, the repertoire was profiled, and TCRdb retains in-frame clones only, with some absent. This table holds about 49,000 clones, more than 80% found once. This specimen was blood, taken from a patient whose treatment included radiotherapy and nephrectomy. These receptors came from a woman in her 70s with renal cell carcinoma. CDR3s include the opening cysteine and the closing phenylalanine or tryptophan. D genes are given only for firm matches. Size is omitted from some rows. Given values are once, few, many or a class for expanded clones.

CASSQGTGRTEAFF TGTGCCAGCAGCCAGGGGACAGGGAGGACTGAAGCTTTCTTT TRBD1 TRBV7-6 NA TRBJ1-1
CASSQNPQGSTDTQYF TGTGCCAGCAGCCAAAACCCACAGGGTAGCACAGATACGCAGTATTTT NA TRBV4-2 NA TRBJ2-3
CASSLAGNNGEQHF TGTGCCAGCAGTTTAGCGGGGAATAATGGGGAACAGCATTTT NA TRBV7-2 NA TRBJ1-5
CASSLDRGTAEAFF TGTGCCAGCAGCTTGGACAGGGGGACTGCTGAAGCTTTCTTT TRBD1 TRBV7-2 once TRBJ1-1
CASSNQGYEQYF TGTGCCAGCAGTAATCAGGGCTACGAGCAGTACTTC NA TRBV6-6 NA TRBJ2-7
CASSVEGTLNTEAFF TGTGCCAGCAGCGTAGAGGGGACTCTGAACACTGAAGCTTTCTTT NA TRBV9 few TRBJ1-1
CASSHGTGTDTQYF TGTGCCAGCAGCCACGGGACGGGGACAGATACGCAGTATTTT NA TRBV7-7 NA TRBJ2-3
CASSLSSGENYEQYF TGTGCCAGCAGCTTGTCTAGCGGGGAGAACTACGAGCAGTACTTC TRBD2 TRBV5-4 NA TRBJ2-7
CASSLAPGSTDTQYF TGTGCCAGCAGCTTAGCCCCGGGTAGCACAGATACGCAGTATTTT NA TRBV7-6 NA TRBJ2-3
CASSEGGRGTEAFF TGTGCCAGCAGTGAAGGGGGTCGCGGCACTGAAGCTTTCTTT NA TRBV6-1 NA TRBJ1-1
CASSRDRGLEQYF TGTGCCAGCAGCCGGGACAGGGGGCTCGAGCAGTACTTC TRBD1 TRBV27 once TRBJ2-7
CASSQTSGNSYEQYF TGTGCCAGCAGCCAGACTAGCGGAAATTCCTACGAGCAGTACTTC TRBD2 TRBV5-5 NA TRBJ2-7
CASSESSGTGGTGELFF TGCGCCAGCAGCGAAAGTTCCGGGACAGGGGGAACCGGGGAGCTGTTTTTT TRBD1 TRBV5-1 NA TRBJ2-2
CASSLGLAGSNSGELFF TGTGCCAGCAGCTTAGGACTAGCGGGATCAAATTCCGGGGAGCTGTTTTTT TRBD2 TRBV7-9 NA TRBJ2-2
CASSFLGIHEQFF TGTGCCAGCAGCTTCTTAGGTATCCATGAGCAGTTCTTC NA TRBV7-6 NA TRBJ2-1
CASSQEPTGAPYEQYF TGCGCCAGCAGCCAAGAACCTACAGGGGCCCCCTACGAGCAGTACTTC TRBD1 TRBV4-1 NA TRBJ2-7
CASSPYGAGYNEQFF TGTGCCAGCTCACCGTACGGGGCGGGCTACAATGAGCAGTTCTTC NA TRBV18 NA TRBJ2-1
CASSYRGENTEAFF TGTGCCAGCAGTTATCGGGGAGAGAACACTGAAGCTTTCTTT NA TRBV6-5 few TRBJ1-1
CASSFGGRRDYGYTF TGTGCCAGCAGCTTTGGGGGAAGGAGAGACTATGGCTACACCTTC NA TRBV5-4 NA TRBJ1-2
CASRGTGNYGYTF TGTGCCAGTAGGGGGACGGGCAACTATGGCTACACCTTC NA TRBV19 few TRBJ1-2
CASSSGTGGYGYTF TGTGCCAGCAGTTCCGGGACAGGGGGCTATGGCTACACCTTC TRBD1 TRBV2 NA TRBJ1-2
CASSVGLAVSTDTQYF TGTGCCAGCAGCGTAGGCCTAGCGGTGAGCACAGATACGCAGTATTTT TRBD2 TRBV9 NA TRBJ2-3
CASSYEGATTEAFF TGTGCCAGCAGTTACGAGGGGGCGACCACTGAAGCTTTCTTT TRBD1 TRBV6-6 NA TRBJ1-1
CASSYSTGHYEQYF TGTGCCAGCAGTTACTCTACCGGTCACTACGAGCAGTACTTC NA TRBV6-5 NA TRBJ2-7
CASRGGGAVNEQFF TGTGCCAGCAGAGGGGGTGGAGCAGTCAATGAGCAGTTCTTC NA TRBV7-2 once TRBJ2-1
CASSFQGSNEQFF TGCGCCAGCAGCTTTCAGGGTTCCAATGAGCAGTTCTTC NA TRBV5-1 NA TRBJ2-1
CASSQEGEGETQYF TGCGCCAGCAGCCAAGAAGGAGAGGGGGAGACCCAGTACTTC NA TRBV4-1 NA TRBJ2-5
CSADRDGDNEQFF TGCAGCGCGGACCGGGACGGAGACAATGAGCAGTTCTTC NA TRBV29-1 NA TRBJ2-1
CASSLYGPTQHF TGTGCCAGCAGTTTATATGGACCAACCCAGCATTTT NA TRBV28 NA TRBJ1-5
CASSYGTGGDGELFF TGTGCCAGCAGTTATGGGACTGGGGGAGACGGGGAGCTGTTTTTT NA TRBV6-5 NA TRBJ2-2
CASSTGRFVSPTEQFF TGTGCCAGTAGTACGGGACGTTTTGTCTCCCCTACCGAGCAGTTCTTC NA TRBV19 once TRBJ2-1
CASSYSIDTSYEQYF TGTGCCAGCAGTTACTCCATCGACACCAGCTACGAGCAGTACTTC NA TRBV6-5 NA TRBJ2-7
CAWRRQGLNEQYF TGTGCCTGGAGGAGACAGGGCTTGAACGAGCAGTACTTC TRBD1 TRBV30 NA TRBJ2-7
CASSQLRGETQYF TGCGCCAGCAGCCAACTCAGGGGGGAGACCCAGTACTTC TRBD1 TRBV4-1 NA TRBJ2-5
CASSYGQGGFGELFF TGTGCCAGCAGTTACGGACAGGGAGGTTTCGGGGAGCTGTTTTTT TRBD1 TRBV6-5 NA TRBJ2-2
CASSFGQGGEKLFF TGCGCCAGCAGCTTCGGACAGGGTGGTGAAAAACTGTTTTTT TRBD1 TRBV5-1 NA TRBJ1-4
CASSPADYEQYF TGTGCCAGCAGCCCGGCCGACTACGAGCAGTACTTC NA TRBV7-9 NA TRBJ2-7
CASSWFGTEAFF TGCGCCAGCAGCTGGTTCGGCACTGAAGCTTTCTTT NA TRBV5-1 NA TRBJ1-1
CASSVVPGESQETQYF TGTGCCAGCAGCGTAGTACCCGGGGAGTCTCAAGAGACCCAGTACTTC NA TRBV9 NA TRBJ2-5
CASSLRTGRDQETQYF TGTGCCAGCAGCTTGAGGACAGGGCGGGACCAAGAGACCCAGTACTTC TRBD1 TRBV5-5 NA TRBJ2-5
CASSVLSGELFF TGTGCCAGCAGCGTACTCTCCGGGGAGCTGTTTTTT NA TRBV9 NA TRBJ2-2
CASSPPGLAGASEQYF TGTGCCAGCTCACCACCGGGACTAGCGGGGGCCAGCGAGCAGTACTTC TRBD2 TRBV18 NA TRBJ2-7
CASSQEGGWSSGNTIYF TGCGCCAGCAGCCAAGAGGGGGGCTGGAGCTCTGGAAACACCATATATTTT NA TRBV4-3 once TRBJ1-3
CAWSVGSALGGVSNQPQHF TGTGCCTGGAGTGTAGGGAGTGCCTTAGGTGGGGTCAGCAATCAGCCCCAGCATTTT NA TRBV30 once TRBJ1-5
CASRSYGVRGTEAFF TGTGCCAGCAGGTCCTACGGGGTGAGGGGCACTGAAGCTTTCTTT NA TRBV6-5 once TRBJ1-1
CASSYRGQETQYF TGTGCCAGCAGCTACAGAGGCCAAGAGACCCAGTACTTC NA TRBV6-5 NA TRBJ2-5
CASSWLADNEQFF TGTGCCAGCAGCTGGCTAGCTGACAATGAGCAGTTCTTC NA TRBV7-3 NA TRBJ2-1
CASSGQEPYEQYF TGTGCCAGCAGTGGACAAGAGCCCTACGAGCAGTACTTC NA TRBV6-1 once TRBJ2-7
CASSLEGSEQYF TGTGCCAGCAGCTTAGAGGGGTCCGAGCAGTACTTC NA TRBV7-6 NA TRBJ2-7
CSVDPSGINEQFF TGCAGCGTTGACCCTAGCGGGATAAATGAGCAGTTCTTC TRBD2 TRBV29-1 once TRBJ2-1
CASSLSRNQPQHF TGTGCCAGCAGCTTGAGTCGGAATCAGCCCCAGCATTTT NA TRBV2 NA TRBJ1-5
CASSQSGDGEREKLFF TGCGCCAGCAGTCAATCGGGGGATGGGGAGAGAGAAAAACTGTTTTTT NA TRBV5-1 NA TRBJ1-4
CASSSSSGGFANTGELFF TGCGCCAGCAGCAGCTCTAGCGGGGGTTTTGCGAACACCGGGGAGCTGTTTTTT TRBD2 TRBV5-1 NA TRBJ2-2
CASSYRGGSATEAFF TGTGCCAGCAGTTACCGGGGGGGCTCGGCCACTGAAGCTTTCTTT NA TRBV6-5 once TRBJ1-1
CASSHEEGQNEQFF TGTGCCAGCAGCCACGAGGAAGGGCAGAATGAGCAGTTCTTC NA TRBV5-6 NA TRBJ2-1
CASSGQTDEQYF TGCGCCAGCAGTGGCCAAACTGACGAGCAGTACTTC NA TRBV10-2 NA TRBJ2-7